The 25 T cell receptor beta chains below come from one sample, sequenced in a study of cytomegalovirus exposure and HLA in healthy donors. Primers included in the PCR were 60 Vbeta and 13 Jbeta primers. Profiled with immunoSEQ multiplex PCR; TCRdb holds only in-frame clones, not every one. The table has 150,000 to 200,000 clones, around 83% seen once; the top ten hold around 9%. Sequenced material: PBMCs. These receptor sequences come from a male donor in good health and CMV-seropositive.

This clone was found a few times. At one of its ends the junction is not consistent with the germline gene, which may arise from a read error. This chain connects TRBV19 to TRBJ1-1; D not resolved. Germline lookup yields CDR1 LNHDA and CDR2 SQIVND (reference sequence). The CDR3 length is 15 residues. CDR3 amino acids: CASSSFPGSRGCLWF. For the CDR3, the DNA is TGTGCCAGTAGTTCCTTTCCGGGTTCCCGAGGGTGTCTTTGGTTT. Based on the CDR3 plus reference TRBV19 and TRBJ1-1, the full variable domain is DGGITQSPKYLFRKEGQNVTLSCEQNLNHDAMYWYRQDPGQGLRLIYYSQIVNDFQKGDIAEGYSVSREKKESFPLTVTSAQKNPTAFYLCASSSFPGSRGCLWFGQGTRLTVV.

This chain joins TRBV9 and TRBJ1-3; 7 bases are a match to TRBD1. The CDR3 is 19 amino acids. Per the germline V gene, CDR1 is SGDLS and CDR2 is YYNGEE. The V gene end was trimmed by 0 bases and the J gene end by 0 bases; junction bases not matched to a gene: 12. CDR3 amino acids: CASSVAGMGQNPSGNTIYF. In DNA, the CDR3 is TGTGCCAGCAGCGTAGCTGGCATGGGACAGAACCCCTCTGGAAACACCATATATTTT.

V usage is TRBV19 and J usage is TRBJ1-3; D is undetermined. V shed 5 bases and J shed 0 bases, with 17 bases lying between them. The CDR3 extends over 17 amino acids. Germline CDR1 is LNHDA and CDR2 is SQIVND (reference sequence). CDR3 loop: CASSLAPTFFSGNTIYF. In DNA, the CDR3 is TGTGCCAGTAGTCTGGCCCCGACTTTTTTCTCTGGAAACACCATATATTTT.

The CDR3 sequence is CASSSLDREKGDTEAFF. The CDR3 DNA follows: TGTGCCAGCAGCTCGCTGGACAGGGAAAAGGGTGACACTGAAGCTTTCTTT. The gene calls are TRBV21-1 and TRBJ1-1; TRBD1 is taken as the D call from the table, unchecked against the DNA. TRBV21-1 is a pseudogene locus. This CDR3 is 17 amino acids long.

The chain joins TRBV5-1 to TRBJ2-7; 7 positions agree with TRBD1. The CDR3 has 17 residues. CDR1 is SGHRS, CDR2 YFSETQ, per germline. Trimming took 0 bases from V and 5 from J; bases not matched to a gene: 14. In DNA, the CDR3 is TGCGCCAGCAGCTTGGGAGGGACAGTCTCATCTAGGGACGAGCAGTACTTC. Protein sequence: CASSLGGTVSSRDEQYF.

For the CDR3, the DNA is TGTGCCAGCAGCTTGGAAAGCGGGGGGGCCTATAACATTCAGTACTTC. Translated: CASSLESGGAYNIQYF. This chain uses TRBV5-4 with TRBJ2-4, with TRBD2 matching over 10 bases. With 0 bases clipped from V and 7 bases from J, the junction kept 7 bases outside the gene matches. Germline loops: CDR1 SGHNT, CDR2 YYREEE (reference sequence). The CDR3 is 16 residues long.

This clone has a single count. The V gene is TRBV10-1, the J gene TRBJ2-3; 9 bases align to TRBD2. Per germline, CDR1 WNHNN and CDR2 SYGVQD (reference sequence). V trimming: 2 bases; J trimming: 8 bases; junction bases outside the gene matches: 5. This CDR3 spans 14 amino acids. The CDR3 sequence: CASSEASGVRTQYF. CDR3 nucleotide sequence: TGCGCCAGCAGTGAGGCTAGCGGGGTCCGTACGCAGTATTTT.

The chain is built from TRBV7-9 and TRBJ2-7; the match to TRBD1 covers 9 bases. The J segment lost 2 bases and the V segment lost 4 bases, leaving 6 bases of the junction unmatched. In germline, CDR1 is SEHNR, CDR2 FQNEAQ (reference sequence). The CDR3 has 15 amino acids. CDR3 nucleotides: TGTGCCAGCAGCTACCGGGACAGGGATCCCTACGAGCAGTACTTC. Its protein product is CASSYRDRDPYEQYF.

The chain combines TRBV19 with TRBJ1-5; D ambiguous. Germline-derived CDR1 and CDR2 are LNHDA and SQIVND (reference sequence). The length of the CDR3 is 15 residues. Trimming stripped 10 bases from V and 0 bases from J, with 16 bases between. This chain's CDR3 is CATLRVGVSNQPQHF. The CDR3 DNA reads TGTGCCACCCTCCGGGTCGGGGTTAGCAATCAGCCCCAGCATTTT.

The CDR3 DNA reads as TGTGCCAGAATCGCATACTCCCTAGCGGAGAACACCGGGGAGCTGTTTTTT. This codes for CARIAYSLAENTGELFF. The chain uses TRBV5-3 and TRBJ2-2; TRBD2 aligns across 7 bases. TRBV5-3 qualifies as an ORF whose function is uncertain. V gave up 6 bases and J gave up 1 base; unmatched junction bases: 12. The CDR3 runs to 17 residues.

The chain recombines TRBV7-8 with TRBJ1-5, with D possibly TRBD1 on 5 matching bases. CDR3 length equals 15 residues. V was clipped by 7 bases and J by 0 bases, with 13 bases between them. Per germline, CDR1 SGHVS and CDR2 FQNEAQ. The CDR3: CASTTGTLSNQPQHF. CDR3 sequence (DNA): TGTGCCAGCACCACAGGTACCCTTAGCAATCAGCCCCAGCATTTT.

The rearrangement uses TRBV10-2 and TRBJ2-7, with 7 bases fitting TRBD2. The V and J ends lost 10 bases and 4 bases, in that order; junction bases with no gene match: 16. In germline, CDR1 is WSHSY, CDR2 SAAADI. This CDR3 region has 15 residues. The CDR3: CATTDWGGSLYEQYF. The CDR3 nucleotides read TGCGCCACCACGGACTGGGGCGGGAGCTTATACGAGCAGTACTTC.

The J gene is TRBJ1-1, the V gene TRBV5-4, with 9 positions matching TRBD1. V lost 0 bases, J lost 11 bases, and 11 bases stayed unmatched. This CDR3 region has 15 residues. Germline V gene data show CDR1 as SGHNT and CDR2 as YYREEE (reference sequence). CDR3 DNA sequence: TGTGCCAGCAGCTTGGGACAGGGGGGGTTTCGGGAGGCTTTCTTT. Protein sequence: CASSLGQGGFREAFF.

The chain is built from TRBV6-5 and TRBJ1-2, with D possibly being TRBD1 (5 bases). CDR1 MNHEY and CDR2 SVGAGI come from the germline V gene. V lost 1 base, J lost 2 bases, and 11 bases lay in between. The CDR3 loop spans 15 amino acids. The CDR3 loop is CASSYLGPANYGYTF. The CDR3, as DNA: TGTGCCAGCAGTTACTTGGGGCCGGCGAACTATGGCTACACCTTC.

The J gene is TRBJ2-5, the V gene TRBV19, with D uncertain. Germline V CDR1 and CDR2: LNHDA, SQIVND (reference sequence). The CDR3 is 14 residues long. With 3 bases removed from V and 1 base from J, the gap between germline ends came to 9 bases. The CDR3 sequence: CASSMSPGQETQYF. CDR3 nucleotides: TGTGCCAGTAGTATGAGCCCGGGCCAAGAGACCCAGTACTTC.

The chain recombines TRBV11-2 with TRBJ2-7, with a weak D call TRBD1 (5 bases). The CDR3 consists of 16 residues. Germline CDR1 SGHAT, CDR2 FQNNGV. Between the trimmed V and J ends, which lost 2 bases and 0 bases, there was a span of 14 bases. CDR3 loop: CASSLKGRAPSYEQYF. CDR3 DNA: TGTGCCAGCAGCTTAAAAGGCAGGGCACCCTCCTACGAGCAGTACTTC.

The chain combines TRBV6-5 with TRBJ1-5, with D perhaps TRBD1 (5 bases). The ends were cut back, 4 bases at V and 5 bases at J, with 18 bases in the middle. Looked up from germline, CDR1 is MNHEY and CDR2 is SVGAGI. The CDR3 length is 16 residues. CDR3: CASSLPQGRVDQPQHF. DNA of the CDR3: TGTGCCAGCAGTTTGCCCCAGGGCAGGGTGGATCAGCCCCAGCATTTT.

V gene TRBV11-3 combines with J gene TRBJ2-3, with 7 bases that match TRBD2. The CDR3 is 15 residues long. V shed 1 base, J shed 1 base, and the junction held 2 bases outside the gene matches. Germline CDR1 SGHNT, CDR2 YENEEA. In DNA form, the CDR3 reads TGTGCCAGCAGCTTAGGGAGCGGGGGCACAGATACGCAGTATTTT. Protein: CASSLGSGGTDTQYF.

This clone was counted once. The J gene is TRBJ2-6, the V gene TRBV14; possible D gene TRBD1, 6 bases. The ends were cut back, 0 bases at V and 1 base at J, with 13 bases in the middle. This CDR3 comprises 18 residues. Germline lookup yields CDR1 SGHDN and CDR2 FVKESK. CDR3 sequence: CASSQDQGTWSGANVLTF. As DNA, the CDR3 is TGTGCCAGCAGCCAAGATCAGGGGACCTGGTCTGGGGCCAACGTCCTGACTTTC.

The CDR3 DNA follows: TGTGCCAGCATACCGTCGACGGGAGTTGACGAGCAGTACTTC. Protein sequence: CASIPSTGVDEQYF. The chain is built from TRBV28 and TRBJ2-7, with D possibly being TRBD2 (6 bases). Germline-derived CDR1 and CDR2 are MDHEN and SYDVKM. The CDR3 consists of 14 residues. Trimming stripped 7 bases from V and 5 bases from J, with 18 bases between.

The V call is TRBV5-6, the J call TRBJ2-7; weak D call: TRBD1 (6 bases). CDR3 length equals 15 residues. V lost 0 bases and J 4 bases, leaving 14 bases between the germline ends. The germline V gene has CDR1 SGHDT and CDR2 YYEEEE. The CDR3 DNA reads as TGTGCCAGCAGCTTGGTTAACAGGGTTGGGTACGAGCAGTACTTC. As protein: CASSLVNRVGYEQYF.

Details on this clone: A junction end diverges from the germline sequence, so it may reflect a read error. This chain links TRBV28 with TRBJ2-6; D is possibly TRBD1 (5 bases). Germline CDR1 MDHEN, CDR2 SYDVKM. The CDR3 length is 17 residues. CDR3 sequence: CASRGRQPTSGANGLTF. DNA for the CDR3: TGTGCCAGCAGGGGTAGACAGCCAACCTCTGGGGCCAACGGCCTGACTTTC.

The rearrangement links TRBV10-1 to TRBJ2-5; D is unresolved. The V gene lost 2 bases and the J gene lost 4 bases, with 8 bases spanning the gap. The CDR3 has 13 residues. CDR1 and CDR2 (germline): WNHNN, SYGVQD (reference sequence). The CDR3 loop reads CASSEQYGETQYF. The CDR3 coding sequence is TGCGCCAGCAGTGAGCAGTATGGAGAGACCCAGTACTTC.

The CDR3 DNA sequence: TGTGCCACCAGCAAGGGGGACGCAGGGGTGAGTCAGCCCCAGCATTTT. Its protein product is CATSKGDAGVSQPQHF. The chain recombines TRBV15 with TRBJ1-5; maybe TRBD1 (6 bases). The CDR3 is 16 residues long. Germline CDR1 is LNHNV and CDR2 is YYDKDF (reference sequence). V lost 4 bases and J lost 6, with 19 bases in between.

This clone turned up a few times. The chain links TRBV7-8 to TRBJ1-1; D is unresolved. This CDR3 comprises 14 residues. V lost 0 bases and J 4 bases, leaving 9 bases between the germline ends. CDR1 SGHVS and CDR2 FQNEAQ come from the germline V gene. DNA for the CDR3: TGTGCCAGCAGCTTAGCTGGGAGTAGCACTGAAGCTTTCTTT. It specifies CASSLAGSSTEAFF.